This TCR beta chain derives from a study of T cell responses to AZD1222 COVID-19 vaccine (dated by TCRdb to the early 2020s). In the study overall: TCR sequencing was performed for about 250 trial participants, of whom some 200 were given two doses of AZD1222 and approximately 25 were given two doses of MenACWY control vaccine. Trial participants were enrolled into age subgroups of 18-55, 56-69 and 70-plus years, which contained about 160, 30 and 59 TCR-sequenced participants, respectively. Paper-wide results and their limitations: Conclusions about previously exposed vaccinees were limited because only six AZD1222 recipients were SARS-CoV-2 seropositive at baseline. Participants were mostly white British, with more females than males. The authors suggested clonal diversity may have been underestimated. The 56-69-year group was small, and its depth increase did not reach significance, likely because of low power. Spike-specific TCR breadth and depth rose significantly after two AZD1222 doses compared with day 0 and with MenACWY recipients. Reportedly, close to half of the unique spike-specific TCRs recognized epitopes lying outside the regions that are mutated in the B.1.351 and B.1.1.7 variants. Vaccine-associated CD4 TCRs spanned the whole spike protein, with dominant responses in regions 160-218 and 743-854. Because no samples from the day 14 peak response were available, repertoires could be characterized only after the peak T cell response.

V and J lose 6 bases and 4 bases, and a span of 12 bases separates them. The germline V gene (reference sequence) gives CDR1 as MNHEY and CDR2 as SMNVEV. The CDR3 has 13 amino acids, counting the end cysteine and phenylalanine. Solely the CDR3 DNA is kept, with 39 bases framed from the first base. According to the study, the label for this sample's time point signals: about 28 days (+/-7) after the second vaccine dose. AZD1222 recipients given second doses at about 4 weeks or at about 12 weeks were pooled, since spike-specific TCR depth and breadth were not found to differ between the two schedules. Vaccinee samples came from UK trials COV001 and COV002, including a single-blind randomized controlled phase 2/3 trial of AZD1222 (ChAdOx1 nCoV-19) in healthy adults. Trial participant PBMC samples were collected at day 0 and day 28 after the second dose for TCRbeta chain sequencing. The CDR3 regions of human TCRbeta chains were analyzed by immunosequencing. For the original study's pipeline: TCRs in the repertoires were compared against a reference library of SARS-CoV-2-specific TCRs that had been generated with the MIRA antigen-specificity platform. Breadth was defined as the fraction of unique TCRs that were SARS-CoV-2-associated. Depth was defined as the fraction of total T cells that were SARS-CoV-2-associated. Using the MIRA data, each spike-specific TCR was assigned both to the spike region to which the TCR was reactive and to a CD4 or CD8 class. Log10-transformed breadth and depth values were compared by one-way ANOVA with Sidak's multiple comparisons tests. Entries here come from immuneACCESS through TCRdb and include only in-frame sequences with V and J called. Some clones fail to appear in such tables; in the studies checked, an unresolved V gene covers under half of the shortfall, and the cause of the remainder is unknown. V, J and clone size derive from that table, while D and trimming were established from the DNA sequence. In all, the sample holds about 120,000 clones, and roughly 93% of those were seen once. 1.5% to 2% of the sample is taken by the ten largest.

On this clone itself: There is no known antigen for this receptor. Base quality data are lacking; no much larger clone is found one base away.

The origin of this receptor is an adult who received the AZD1222 COVID-19 vaccine. Recombination connected TRBV27 to TRBJ1-1, with no confidently assigned D gene. Sequences were derived from peripheral blood, sampled 28 days after the second AZD1222 dose. Here the CDR3 is given as CASRQTSGTEAFF. DNA sequence: TGTGCCAGCAGACAGACCTCGGGCACTGAAGCTTTCTTT.